Listed below are T cell receptor beta chains from one sample, sequenced in a study of blood T cell repertoires in COVID-19. The repertoire was sequenced with immunoSEQ multiplex PCR; TCRdb's copy has only in-frame clones and lacks some. The sample has about 69,000 clones, 90% seen once. The specimen was peripheral blood. These receptors originate from a man aged 45-65 years with acute or convalescent COVID-19. CDR3s include the opening cysteine and the closing phenylalanine or tryptophan.

>TRBV3-1/TRBV3-2
CASSQGQGVPYEQYF
>TRBV13
CASSLDLAGPPSTDTQYF
>TRBV18
CASSPTTSGSTGELFF
>TRBV9
CASSVSYSSYEQYF
>TRBV10-3
CAISRGGETQYF
>TRBV7-9
CASRDRTSGSYEQYF
>TRBV5-1
CASSDPGLAASNSDTQYF
>TRBV27
CASSLRPNRGQDTQYF
>TRBV21-1
CASSKPIDFDNTEAFF
>TRBV27
CASKVATGTNSPLHF
>TRBV2
CASPPSRREANEQFF
>TRBV5-1
CASSQRPLGQGSQPQHF
>TRBV3-1/TRBV3-2
CASSQKGAGGELFF
>TRBV6-1
CASSEAVQGGETQYF
>TRBV6-4
CASSDSGSSYNEQFF
>TRBV27
CASSFRDRYTDTQYF
>TRBV4-1
CASSLSLYSHEQFF
>TRBV19
CASTVGPDYGYTF
>TRBV19
CASSPGRGQNQPQHF
>TRBV30
CAWVRGQNSPLHF
>TRBV9
CASSVTSGFYNEQFF
>TRBV7-2
CASSLIGVFAGSDTQYF
>TRBV30
CAWSVKRLAGNTDTQYF
>TRBV5-1
CASHTQGMNTEAFF
>TRBV6-5
CASGNRGISYNEQFF
>TRBV6-5
CASRGYRGKTEAFF
>TRBV7-9
CASSLIGTGGSGELFF
>TRBV5-8
CASRLTGGYGYTF
>TRBV3-1/TRBV3-2
CASSQQVGSYEQYF
>TRBV27
CASSFLSSSEQFF
>TRBV30
CAWGGGRGLARALLAKNIQYF
>TRBV4-3
CASSQDPTSGRDEQYF
>TRBV27
CASTHVPGLGDTEELFF
>TRBV6-6
CASSYSRYEKLFF